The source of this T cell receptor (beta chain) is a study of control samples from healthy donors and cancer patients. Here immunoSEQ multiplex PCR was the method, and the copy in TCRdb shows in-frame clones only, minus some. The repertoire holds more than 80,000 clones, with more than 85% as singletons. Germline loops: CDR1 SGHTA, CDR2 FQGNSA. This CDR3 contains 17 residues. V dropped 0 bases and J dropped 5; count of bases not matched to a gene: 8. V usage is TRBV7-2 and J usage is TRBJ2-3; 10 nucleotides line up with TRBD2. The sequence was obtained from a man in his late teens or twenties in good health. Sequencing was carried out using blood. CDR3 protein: CASSLAGLAGVIDTQYF. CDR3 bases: TGTGCCAGCAGCTTAGCTGGGCTAGCGGGAGTAATAGATACGCAGTATTTT.